Described below is a single TCR beta chain sequence and its context. What it binds is not known. Profiling relied on immunoSEQ multiplex PCR, and the TCRdb table lists in-frame clones only, not all of them. Among 360,000 or so clones listed, roughly 84% were seen once. The CDR3 spans 12 residues. V lost 5 bases to trimming and J lost 4 bases, with 8 bases between them. Germline CDR1 reads LNHNV; CDR2 reads YYDKDF (reference sequence). This sample was included in a study of Ad26.COV2.S vaccination and SARS-CoV-2 variants. The overall study: The Ad26.COV2.S arm of the COV1001 trial was where the donor was placed. Intramuscularly, Ad26.COV2.S was given either once or twice, 56 days apart. Findings of the study overall: Total T cell responses, in the TCR breadth and depth analyses, may have been underestimated.

Specified treatment: roughly 18 received Ad26.COV2.S at low or high dose, single or two shots; roughly 5 received placebo; per-sample allocation not given. Sampling occurred on day 63 after the first vaccine or placebo injection. An Ad26 vector expressing Wuhan-strain SARS-CoV-2 spike served as the vaccine. The chain has TRBV15 and TRBJ1-2; possibly TRBD1 for D (5 bases). The receptor was isolated from a person aged 18 to 65 who received the Ad26.COV2.S COVID-19 vaccine or a placebo. The starting material was peripheral blood, obtained in a trial of Ad26.COV2.S vaccine versus placebo. The DNA of the CDR3 is TGTGCCACCAGCTGGAGGGGCTATGGCTACACCTTC. Its translation is CATSWRGYGYTF.